Described below is a single T cell receptor beta chain sequence and its context. The antigen this receptor binds is unknown. No much larger clonotype is one base removed from it; base qualities were not supplied. The library was built by means of the immunoSEQ multiplex PCR assay. Per the authors' processing: A statistical classification framework was built to diagnose cytomegalovirus status from the catalog of TCR beta chain sequences. Here the immuneACCESS table is served through TCRdb, limited to in-frame sequences with V and J called. Missing clones are a known gap in these copies; in checked studies unresolved V genes cover under half, and the rest lacks a known reason. V, J and clone size reflect that table, while D and trimming were determined from the DNA. The sample records 120,000 or so clones, 88% of which are singletons. 1.4% of the sample belongs to the ten largest clones. The data were taken from a study of cytomegalovirus exposure and HLA in healthy donors (TCRdb year 2017). General notes on the study: According to a later analysis, one platform produced both the roughly 130 validation repertoires and the roughly 660 repertoires of the first cohort. To predict cytomegalovirus infection status, the study combined high-throughput TCR immunosequencing, statistical association of individual TCRs with disease status, and machine learning. In addition to the first cohort of roughly 700 subjects, a separate validation cohort of under 150 different subjects was used. The study aimed to test whether cataloging public T cell receptors could reveal signatures of past pathogen exposure.

The donors were included in the validation cohort of 120 subjects, a group kept apart from the roughly 670-subject first cohort. What the study reported, not specific to this receptor: A later analysis lacked HLA typing for the validation cohort, so it scored co-occurrence in that cohort across all 120 or so repertoires. The study gave a list of some 150 TCR beta chains associated with cytomegalovirus. In vitro tests confirmed that a few of the cytomegalovirus-associated TCR beta chains recognize cytomegalovirus antigens. In a later analysis, TCRs clustered in the first cohort were found to also tend to co-occur in the roughly 130 validation repertoires, with 90% to 95% of cluster scores above 0. In both the original and validation cohorts, the classifier was reported to diagnose cytomegalovirus status with high specificity and sensitivity. While some public TCRs were present in many individuals, most TCR sequences turned up only very rarely across donors. The authors suggested that the approach could potentially be extended to other disease states and immunological phenotypes.

From the cysteine up to the phenylalanine, the CDR3 has a length of 16 residues. The entry retains the CDR3 DNA only, 48 bases that are in frame from base 1. V sheds 2 bases and J sheds 5 bases, leaving 19 bases between their ends. Sequences MNHEY (CDR1) and SVGAGI (CDR2) are obtained from the germline V gene. The origin of this receptor is a woman under 40 in good health and CMV-seropositive. The sequencing sample was made of PBMCs. The sequence is built from TRBV6-5 and TRBJ2-7; a tentative D call is TRBD2 (7 bases match). The DNA is as follows: TGTGCCAGCAGTTACCCTCAACCGGGGGGCGTCCACGAGCAGTACTTC. Its protein reads: CASSYPQPGGVHEQYF.